This passage covers 13 T cell receptor beta chains from one sample sequenced in a study of cytomegalovirus exposure and HLA in healthy donors. Primers: 60 Vbeta forward and 13 Jbeta reverse. The assay was immunoSEQ multiplex PCR, and TCRdb's table has in-frame clones only and misses some. This table holds 90,000 to 120,000 clones, 76% found once. Specimen: PBMCs. The receptors originated from a man between 18 and 35 years old in good health and CMV-seronegative.

The chain is built from TRBV19 and TRBJ1-1; D call uncertain. The V gene lost 1 base and the J gene lost 1 base, with 13 bases spanning the gap. Germline V gives CDR1 LNHDA, CDR2 SQIVND (reference sequence). The CDR3 length is 16 residues. CDR3 residues: CASSIGRSGGNTEAFF. Here the CDR3 DNA reads TGTGCCAGTAGTATAGGGAGATCGGGAGGGAACACTGAAGCTTTCTTT.

The rearrangement uses TRBV18 and TRBJ2-7; unclear D gene. Germline CDR1 is KGHSH and CDR2 is LQKENI. V lost 3 bases, J lost 3 bases, and 12 bases lay in between. The CDR3 runs 14 residues. The CDR3 nucleotides are TGTGCCAGCTCACCGTACGTCCCGAGCTACGAGCAGTACTTC. It yields the protein CASSPYVPSYEQYF.

The chain links TRBV4-1 to TRBJ1-1, with no clear D. The CDR3 covers 13 residues. Between the trimmed V and J ends, which lost 7 bases and 9 bases, there was a span of 18 bases. Germline CDR1 MGHRA, CDR2 YSYEKL. Here the CDR3 reads CASKEIWEAKAFF. CDR3 nucleotides: TGCGCCAGCAAAGAGATTTGGGAGGCTAAAGCTTTCTTT.

The rearrangement links TRBV7-3 to TRBJ1-1; perhaps TRBD1 as D (5 bases). The germline V and J ends were trimmed by 5 bases and 1 base, with 8 bases remaining between them. From germline, CDR1 is SGHTA and CDR2 FQGTGA. There are 13 residues in the CDR3. The CDR3 nucleotides read TGTGCCAGCAGCCCCCAGGGGAACACTGAAGCTTTCTTT. Its protein product is CASSPQGNTEAFF. Combining the CDR3 with reference TRBV7-3 and TRBJ1-1 gives the whole variable domain GAGVSQTPSNKVTEKGKYVELRCDPISGHTALYWYRQSLGQGPEFLIYFQGTGAADDSGLPNDRFFAVRPEGSVSTLKIQRTERGDSAVYLCASSPQGNTEAFFGQGTRLTVV.

This clone has a handful of counts. The CDR3 nucleotides read TGTGCCAGCAGGCGGGGGTATGTCGGAGTCACTGAAGCTTTCTTT. Translating it yields CASRRGYVGVTEAFF. This chain links TRBV2 with TRBJ1-1; possibly TRBD1 for D (5 bases). The CDR3 has 15 residues. Trimming stripped 6 bases from V and 4 bases from J, with 18 bases between. CDR1 is SNHLY and CDR2 is FYNNEI in the germline V gene.

With regard to this clone: The same CDR3 also results from other DNA sequences found in this sample. This chain joins TRBV6-1 and TRBJ1-1, with 7 bases fitting TRBD1. The CDR3 totals 15 residues. CDR1 is MNHNS, CDR2 SASEGT, per germline. Losses at the gene ends were 6 bases for V and 0 bases for J; bases not matched to a gene: 7. The CDR3 coding sequence is TGTGCCAGCAGACCTGCAGGGGGATTGAACACTGAAGCTTTCTTT. Amino acids: CASRPAGGLNTEAFF.

This clone was observed a few times. V and J are TRBV6-6 and TRBJ1-5, with 11 bases that match TRBD1. Germline values: CDR1 MNHNY, CDR2 SVGAGI (reference sequence). The CDR3 covers 15 residues. The trim removed 4 bases at V and 7 bases at J, leaving 6 bases unmatched. The chain's CDR3 is CASSFRTGGGQPQHF. Here the CDR3 DNA reads TGTGCCAGCAGTTTTCGGACAGGGGGCGGGCAGCCCCAGCATTTT.

This clone was seen more than once but under ten times. This rearrangement joins TRBV6-1 to TRBJ2-2; 8 nucleotides align to TRBD2. With V trimmed by 0 bases and J by 4 bases, 7 bases remained unmatched. CDR1 is MNHNS and CDR2 is SASEGT in the germline V gene. The CDR3 is made up of 17 amino acids. The CDR3 protein is CASSEAVSGVTTGELFF. CDR3 in DNA: TGTGCCAGCAGTGAAGCGGTTAGCGGGGTTACCACCGGGGAGCTGTTTTTT.

The chain recombines TRBV2 with TRBJ1-1, with 7 positions matching TRBD1. With 6 bases clipped from V and 9 bases from J, the junction kept 7 bases outside the gene matches. The CDR3 runs 12 residues. In germline, CDR1 is SNHLY, CDR2 FYNNEI. As DNA, the CDR3 is TGTGCCAGCAGCATCGGACAGGTCAAAGCTTTCTTT. Its protein is CASSIGQVKAFF.

This clone was counted a few times. The rearrangement uses TRBV9 and TRBJ2-7; the match to TRBD1 covers 7 bases. The CDR3 contains 12 residues. Germline trimming cut 3 bases from V and 3 bases from J; bases unmatched to any gene: 0. Germline CDR1 reads SGDLS; CDR2 reads YYNGEE. The CDR3 sequence: CASSGQGYEQYF. In DNA, the CDR3 is TGTGCCAGCAGCGGACAGGGCTACGAGCAGTACTTC.

The chain uses TRBV19 and TRBJ1-3, with D perhaps TRBD1 (5 bases). Deletions cut 2 bases from V and 4 bases from J, with 12 bases between. CDR1 and CDR2 (germline): LNHDA, SQIVND (reference sequence). The CDR3 has 15 amino acids. In DNA, the CDR3 is TGTGCCAGTAGTATAAGAGGAGGGGCCGGAAACACCATATATTTT. This translates into CASSIRGGAGNTIYF. The full variable domain, completed using reference TRBV19 and TRBJ1-3, is DGGITQSPKYLFRKEGQNVTLSCEQNLNHDAMYWYRQDPGQGLRLIYYSQIVNDFQKGDIAEGYSVSREKKESFPLTVTSAQKNPTAFYLCASSIRGGAGNTIYFGEGSWLTVV.

The J gene is TRBJ2-2, the V gene TRBV4-3; D possibly corresponds to TRBD1 (5 bases). The CDR3 contains 14 residues. The ends were cut back, 3 bases at V and 8 bases at J, with 13 bases in the middle. Germline values: CDR1 LGHNA, CDR2 YSLEER. CDR3 bases: TGCGCCAGCAGCCATACGAAGGGGATGGGGGAGCTGTTTTTT. This translates into CASSHTKGMGELFF.

In this sample, this clone turned up a few times. The chain employs TRBV18 and TRBJ2-1; 10 nucleotides align to TRBD1. This CDR3 is 17 amino acids long. Looked up from germline, CDR1 is KGHSH and CDR2 is LQKENI. The trim removed 6 bases at V and 6 bases at J, leaving 14 bases unmatched. CDR3 coding DNA: TGTGCCAGCTCCCTCAAAGGGAGACAGGGGGCAGTCAATGAGCAGTTCTTC. This encodes CASSLKGRQGAVNEQFF.